These T cell receptor beta chains were read from a single sample in a study of Tregs in tolerant kidney transplant recipients. Produced via immunoSEQ multiplex PCR; TCRdb's table is partial and in-frame only. The table lists tens of thousands of clones, 95% to 98% of them singletons. The source was CD4+ T cells from blood, collected before the transplant. These receptors were taken from a human donor who received a combined kidney and bone marrow transplant. CDR3s include the opening cysteine and the closing phenylalanine or tryptophan. Fields, in order: clone size, V gene, D gene, J gene, CDR3 protein, CDR3 DNA. A D gene is named only where the DNA matches it firmly. Clone size appears in some rows only: once, few, many, or a class for an expanded clone.

abundance: -; v_gene: TRBV10-3; d_gene: -; j_gene: TRBJ1-6; CDR3aa: CAISDPGLGNSPLHF; CDR3nt: TGTGCCATCAGTGACCCAGGGCTAGGGAATTCACCCCTCCACTTT
abundance: -; v_gene: TRBV7-8; d_gene: -; j_gene: TRBJ2-5; CDR3aa: CASSLGTEETQYF; CDR3nt: TGTGCCAGCAGCTTAGGGACTGAAGAGACCCAGTACTTC
abundance: -; v_gene: TRBV7-2; d_gene: -; j_gene: TRBJ2-5; CDR3aa: CASSPSQETQYF; CDR3nt: TGTGCCAGCAGCCCTAGCCAAGAGACCCAGTACTTC
abundance: -; v_gene: TRBV11-3; d_gene: TRBD1; j_gene: TRBJ2-5; CDR3aa: CASSRRTGGDETQYF; CDR3nt: TGTGCCAGCAGCCGAAGGACAGGGGGCGATGAGACCCAGTACTTC
abundance: -; v_gene: TRBV2; d_gene: TRBD1; j_gene: TRBJ2-6; CDR3aa: CASRDRASGANVLTF; CDR3nt: TGTGCCAGCAGAGACAGGGCCTCTGGGGCCAACGTCCTGACTTTC
abundance: -; v_gene: TRBV5-4; d_gene: TRBD1; j_gene: TRBJ1-2; CDR3aa: CASSLGQGRVGNYGYTF; CDR3nt: TGTGCCAGCAGCTTGGGACAGGGGCGGGTGGGGAACTATGGCTACACCTTC
abundance: -; v_gene: TRBV4-2; d_gene: TRBD2; j_gene: TRBJ2-2; CDR3aa: CASSRGTSGRTGELFF; CDR3nt: TGTGCCAGCAGCCGAGGGACTAGCGGGAGGACCGGGGAGCTGTTTTTT
abundance: -; v_gene: TRBV7-2; d_gene: TRBD1; j_gene: TRBJ2-7; CDR3aa: CASSWGQGVPYEQYF; CDR3nt: TGTGCCAGCAGCTGGGGACAGGGGGTACCCTACGAGCAGTACTTC
abundance: once; v_gene: TRBV4-3; d_gene: TRBD1; j_gene: TRBJ2-1; CDR3aa: CASSQEGQGAYNEQFF; CDR3nt: TGCGCCAGCAGCCAAGAGGGACAGGGGGCCTACAATGAGCAGTTCTTC
abundance: -; v_gene: TRBV6-4; d_gene: TRBD1; j_gene: TRBJ2-5; CDR3aa: CASSQLTGTWETQYF; CDR3nt: TGTGCCAGCAGCCAATTGACAGGGACCTGGGAGACCCAGTACTTC
abundance: -; v_gene: TRBV11-1; d_gene: -; j_gene: TRBJ2-7; CDR3aa: CASSGPGLPYEQYF; CDR3nt: TGTGCCAGCAGCGGACCGGGACTTCCATACGAGCAGTACTTC
abundance: -; v_gene: TRBV19; d_gene: -; j_gene: TRBJ2-7; CDR3aa: CASSQDRQYEQYF; CDR3nt: TGTGCCAGTAGTCAAGACAGGCAGTACGAGCAGTACTTC
abundance: -; v_gene: TRBV6-5; d_gene: -; j_gene: TRBJ1-2; CDR3aa: CASSRLGWAGSGYTF; CDR3nt: TGTGCCAGCAGCCGCCTCGGATGGGCGGGGAGCGGCTACACCTTC
abundance: -; v_gene: TRBV5-1; d_gene: -; j_gene: TRBJ1-4; CDR3aa: CASSLDSRNEKLFF; CDR3nt: TGCGCCAGCAGCTTGGACAGTCGAAATGAAAAACTGTTTTTT
abundance: -; v_gene: TRBV25-1; d_gene: TRBD1; j_gene: TRBJ1-3; CDR3aa: CASSEPRQGDNTIYF; CDR3nt: TGTGCCAGCAGTGAGCCCCGACAGGGTGACAACACCATATATTTT
abundance: -; v_gene: TRBV7-7; d_gene: -; j_gene: TRBJ1-3; CDR3aa: CASSPGTGSNTIYF; CDR3nt: TGTGCCAGCAGCCCCGGTACAGGGTCAAACACCATATATTTT
abundance: -; v_gene: TRBV10-3; d_gene: -; j_gene: TRBJ1-5; CDR3aa: CAISSPVGGGNQPQHF; CDR3nt: TGTGCCATCAGCTCACCGGTAGGGGGAGGCAATCAGCCCCAGCATTTT
abundance: -; v_gene: TRBV29-1; d_gene: -; j_gene: TRBJ1-1; CDR3aa: CSVVAMGHLNTEAFF; CDR3nt: TGCAGCGTTGTGGCTATGGGACACTTGAACACTGAAGCTTTCTTT
abundance: -; v_gene: TRBV11-2; d_gene: -; j_gene: TRBJ1-1; CDR3aa: CASSLHTSTEAFF; CDR3nt: TGTGCCAGCAGCTTACACACCAGCACTGAAGCTTTCTTT
abundance: -; v_gene: TRBV12-5; d_gene: TRBD1; j_gene: TRBJ2-7; CDR3aa: CASGWDREEQYF; CDR3nt: TGTGCTAGTGGTTGGGACAGGGAAGAGCAGTACTTC
abundance: -; v_gene: TRBV9; d_gene: -; j_gene: TRBJ2-3; CDR3aa: CASSPGVDTQYF; CDR3nt: TGTGCCAGCAGCCCGGGGGTCGATACGCAGTATTTT
abundance: -; v_gene: TRBV4-2; d_gene: TRBD2; j_gene: TRBJ2-7; CDR3aa: CASSQESAGRGTYEQYF; CDR3nt: TGTGCCAGCAGCCAAGAGTCGGCAGGGAGGGGAACCTACGAGCAGTACTTC
abundance: -; v_gene: TRBV5-4; d_gene: TRBD2; j_gene: TRBJ2-1; CDR3aa: CASSSNRGLAPYNEQFF; CDR3nt: TGTGCCAGCAGCTCCAATCGTGGACTAGCGCCCTACAATGAGCAGTTCTTC
abundance: -; v_gene: TRBV7-6; d_gene: TRBD2; j_gene: TRBJ2-3; CDR3aa: CASSLVLAGAGDTQYF; CDR3nt: TGTGCCAGCAGCTTAGTCCTAGCGGGAGCGGGAGATACGCAGTATTTT
abundance: -; v_gene: TRBV11-3; d_gene: TRBD2; j_gene: TRBJ2-6; CDR3aa: CASSSLAGTLNGANVLTF; CDR3nt: TGTGCCAGCAGCTCCTTAGCGGGAACTCTGAATGGGGCCAACGTCCTGACTTTC
abundance: -; v_gene: TRBV29-1; d_gene: TRBD2; j_gene: TRBJ2-3; CDR3aa: CSVELAGGASTDTQYF; CDR3nt: TGCAGCGTTGAACTAGCGGGGGGGGCTAGCACAGATACGCAGTATTTT
abundance: -; v_gene: TRBV6-5; d_gene: -; j_gene: TRBJ2-1; CDR3aa: CASSRISSSYNEQFF; CDR3nt: TGTGCCAGCAGTCGAATCTCGAGCTCCTACAATGAGCAGTTCTTC
abundance: -; v_gene: TRBV14; d_gene: TRBD2; j_gene: TRBJ2-2; CDR3aa: CASSQVGGTSLLSGELFF; CDR3nt: TGTGCCAGCAGCCAAGTGGGGGGGACTTCCTTGTTGTCCGGGGAGCTGTTTTTT
abundance: -; v_gene: TRBV6-1; d_gene: -; j_gene: TRBJ1-2; CDR3aa: CACALLGGYGYTF; CDR3nt: TGTGCCTGTGCGTTATTAGGGGGCTATGGCTACACCTTC
abundance: -; v_gene: TRBV28; d_gene: -; j_gene: TRBJ1-3; CDR3aa: CASSVRGNTIYF; CDR3nt: TGTGCCAGCAGTGTCAGGGGAAACACCATATATTTT
abundance: -; v_gene: TRBV10-3; d_gene: TRBD1; j_gene: TRBJ1-2; CDR3aa: CAISEGQGDGYTF; CDR3nt: TGTGCCATCAGTGAGGGACAGGGGGATGGCTACACCTTC
abundance: -; v_gene: TRBV15; d_gene: TRBD2; j_gene: TRBJ2-2; CDR3aa: CATSRGRERTGELFF; CDR3nt: TGTGCCACCAGCCGTGGGCGGGAGAGGACCGGGGAGCTGTTTTTT
abundance: -; v_gene: TRBV18; d_gene: -; j_gene: TRBJ2-1; CDR3aa: CASSTSLRAGNEQFF; CDR3nt: TGTGCCAGCTCGACCTCACTGCGGGCGGGCAATGAGCAGTTCTTC
abundance: -; v_gene: TRBV5-1; d_gene: -; j_gene: TRBJ1-2; CDR3aa: CASSLGQEASGYTF; CDR3nt: TGCGCCAGCAGCTTGGGACAGGAGGCCTCAGGCTACACCTTC
abundance: once; v_gene: TRBV5-4; d_gene: TRBD1; j_gene: TRBJ1-2; CDR3aa: CASSPLYAGQNYGYTF; CDR3nt: TGTGCCAGCAGCCCGTTGTACGCGGGACAGAACTATGGCTACACCTTC
abundance: -; v_gene: TRBV28; d_gene: TRBD1; j_gene: TRBJ1-5; CDR3aa: CASREDRVNQPQHF; CDR3nt: TGTGCCAGCAGGGAGGACAGGGTGAATCAGCCCCAGCATTTT
abundance: -; v_gene: TRBV7-2; d_gene: TRBD2; j_gene: TRBJ2-7; CDR3aa: CASSLVFGGGSYEQYF; CDR3nt: TGTGCCAGCAGCTTAGTCTTTGGCGGGGGGTCCTACGAGCAGTACTTC
abundance: -; v_gene: TRBV5-1; d_gene: -; j_gene: TRBJ2-2; CDR3aa: CASSRDTFANTGELFF; CDR3nt: TGCGCCAGCAGCAGGGACACCTTCGCGAACACCGGGGAGCTGTTTTTT
abundance: once; v_gene: TRBV4-2; d_gene: -; j_gene: TRBJ1-2; CDR3aa: CASTEGGTPTNNYGYTF; CDR3nt: TGTGCCAGCACCGAGGGGGGGACACCTACTAATAACTATGGCTACACCTTC
abundance: -; v_gene: TRBV7-2; d_gene: TRBD2; j_gene: TRBJ2-7; CDR3aa: CASSLGLAGVYEQYF; CDR3nt: TGTGCCAGCAGCTTAGGACTAGCGGGAGTGTACGAGCAGTACTTC
abundance: -; v_gene: TRBV12-5; d_gene: TRBD2; j_gene: TRBJ2-3; CDR3aa: CASGPNTGGFTDTQYF; CDR3nt: TGTGCTAGTGGACCAAACACCGGGGGGTTCACAGATACGCAGTATTTT
abundance: -; v_gene: TRBV4-1; d_gene: TRBD2; j_gene: TRBJ2-1; CDR3aa: CASSQAGGEDEQFF; CDR3nt: TGCGCCAGCAGCCAAGCGGGGGGTGAAGATGAGCAGTTCTTC
abundance: -; v_gene: TRBV7-9; d_gene: TRBD2; j_gene: TRBJ2-7; CDR3aa: CASSLAGLAGYEQYF; CDR3nt: TGTGCCAGCAGCTTAGCGGGGCTAGCGGGCTACGAGCAGTACTTC
abundance: -; v_gene: TRBV5-4; d_gene: -; j_gene: TRBJ2-3; CDR3aa: CASSLLGGLTTDTQYF; CDR3nt: TGTGCCAGCAGCTTGCTAGGGGGACTAACGACAGATACGCAGTATTTT
abundance: -; v_gene: TRBV30; d_gene: TRBD1; j_gene: TRBJ1-4; CDR3aa: CAWSVNGGTATEKLFF; CDR3nt: TGTGCCTGGAGTGTAAATGGTGGGACAGCTACCGAAAAACTGTTTTTT
abundance: -; v_gene: TRBV11-2; d_gene: TRBD1; j_gene: TRBJ1-2; CDR3aa: CASSFGTGDYGYTF; CDR3nt: TGTGCCAGCAGCTTCGGGACAGGGGACTATGGCTACACCTTC
abundance: -; v_gene: TRBV7-2; d_gene: TRBD1; j_gene: TRBJ2-5; CDR3aa: CASSLLGTDKETQYF; CDR3nt: TGTGCCAGCAGCTTGCTCGGGACAGACAAAGAGACCCAGTACTTC
abundance: -; v_gene: TRBV6-6; d_gene: -; j_gene: TRBJ1-1; CDR3aa: CASSYLGQLTEAFF; CDR3nt: TGTGCCAGCAGTTACCTAGGACAGCTCACTGAAGCTTTCTTT
abundance: -; v_gene: TRBV6-5; d_gene: TRBD1; j_gene: TRBJ1-6; CDR3aa: CASRPDRNSPLHF; CDR3nt: TGTGCCAGCAGGCCGGACAGGAATTCACCCCTCCACTTT
abundance: -; v_gene: TRBV7-8; d_gene: -; j_gene: TRBJ1-3; CDR3aa: CASSPNRDTLSPTGSGNTIYF; CDR3nt: TGTGCCAGCAGCCCAAACCGGGACACGTTGAGCCCCACAGGCTCTGGAAACACCATATATTTT
abundance: -; v_gene: TRBV5-1; d_gene: -; j_gene: TRBJ1-5; CDR3aa: CASSLTDPGKQPQHF; CDR3nt: TGCGCCAGCAGCTTAACAGACCCAGGGAAGCAGCCCCAGCATTTT
abundance: -; v_gene: TRBV27; d_gene: TRBD1; j_gene: TRBJ1-6; CDR3aa: CASTSSMTGTYNSPLHF; CDR3nt: TGTGCCAGCACCTCCTCCATGACAGGGACCTATAATTCACCCCTCCACTTT
abundance: -; v_gene: TRBV11-2; d_gene: -; j_gene: TRBJ1-4; CDR3aa: CASSISNEKLFF; CDR3nt: TGTGCCAGCAGTATCTCTAATGAAAAACTGTTTTTT
abundance: -; v_gene: TRBV5-4; d_gene: -; j_gene: TRBJ1-5; CDR3aa: CASSLDGQISNQPQHF; CDR3nt: TGTGCCAGCAGCTTGGATGGGCAGATTAGCAATCAGCCCCAGCATTTT
abundance: -; v_gene: TRBV29-1; d_gene: -; j_gene: TRBJ1-4; CDR3aa: CSVERGGDEKLFF; CDR3nt: TGCAGCGTTGAACGGGGGGGGGATGAAAAACTGTTTTTT
abundance: -; v_gene: TRBV7-3; d_gene: TRBD2; j_gene: TRBJ2-3; CDR3aa: CASSLSASGDTDTQYF; CDR3nt: TGTGCCAGCAGCTTAAGTGCTAGCGGGGACACAGATACGCAGTATTTT
abundance: -; v_gene: TRBV6-1; d_gene: TRBD2; j_gene: TRBJ2-7; CDR3aa: CATLLAGGSYEQYF; CDR3nt: TGTGCCACCCTTCTAGCGGGGGGATCCTACGAGCAGTACTTC
abundance: -; v_gene: TRBV6-6; d_gene: -; j_gene: TRBJ1-1; CDR3aa: CASSYSIGGEAFF; CDR3nt: TGTGCCAGCAGTTACTCGATTGGGGGGGAAGCTTTCTTT
abundance: -; v_gene: TRBV5-1; d_gene: -; j_gene: TRBJ2-3; CDR3aa: CASSLPNVGTDTQYF; CDR3nt: TGCGCCAGCAGCCTACCTAATGTTGGCACAGATACGCAGTATTTT
abundance: -; v_gene: TRBV5-1; d_gene: -; j_gene: TRBJ1-1; CDR3aa: CASSFSPGGEAFF; CDR3nt: TGCGCCAGCAGCTTCTCCCCGGGAGGTGAAGCTTTCTTT